This T cell receptor (beta chain) stems from a study of blood T cells in healthy people across ages. This clonotype has just one count. A read error may account for a junction end that differs from germline. Alongside a J-beta primer mix, a sample-barcoded 5' primer served in a second PCR lasting about 7 to 11 cycles. Via MiXCR, TCRdb re-called the 5' RACE reads, giving one row per CDR3 protein. Among about 1.5 million distinct CDR3 sequences listed, 40% to 45% were seen once. CDR3 length: 15 residues. Germline-derived CDR1 and CDR2 are MNHEY and SMNVEV (reference sequence). The TCR originated in a woman aged 18-30 years in good health. J is TRBJ1-2 and V is TRBV27; possibly TRBD1 for D (5 bases). Sample: blood. CDR3 loop: CASSLRDGGYYGYTF. CDR3 DNA: TGTGCCAGCAGTTTGAGGGACGGGGGGTACTACGGCTACACCTTC.